This TCR beta chain was observed in a study of a mutant IDH1 vaccine in newly diagnosed glioma. As for the study in general: Patients were started on vaccination 4-6 weeks after radiotherapy alone, or with temozolomide cycles. Radiotherapy, temozolomide, or both had been given previously, and both were given to most.

Generated by immunoSEQ multiplex PCR, the TCRdb table keeps only in-frame clones and is missing some. The top ten hold around 5% of the sample, which has about 58,000 clones, around 81% seen once. Time point here: week 35, safety follow-up. Each dose delivered 300 ug of mutant IDH1 20-mer peptide subcutaneously with imiquimod. Eight vaccine injections were given to patients in weeks 1, 3, 5, 7, 11, 15, 19 and 23. Unmatched junction bases numbered 18, after V lost 2 bases and J lost 2 bases. Germline V lookup: CDR1 SGHRS, CDR2 YFSETQ. The CDR3 is made up of 19 amino acids. A note on this clone: Its specificity is not known.

The sample here was PBMCs, taken from a glioma patient whose treatment included an IDH1 peptide vaccine. This chain connects TRBV5-1 to TRBJ1-1; TRBD1 agrees at 7 bases. The sequence was obtained from a man in his forties with glioma. CDR3 loop: CASSLPWTGNPLTNTEAFF. The CDR3 coding sequence is TGCGCCAGCAGCTTACCTTGGACAGGCAACCCGTTGACTAACACTGAAGCTTTCTTT.